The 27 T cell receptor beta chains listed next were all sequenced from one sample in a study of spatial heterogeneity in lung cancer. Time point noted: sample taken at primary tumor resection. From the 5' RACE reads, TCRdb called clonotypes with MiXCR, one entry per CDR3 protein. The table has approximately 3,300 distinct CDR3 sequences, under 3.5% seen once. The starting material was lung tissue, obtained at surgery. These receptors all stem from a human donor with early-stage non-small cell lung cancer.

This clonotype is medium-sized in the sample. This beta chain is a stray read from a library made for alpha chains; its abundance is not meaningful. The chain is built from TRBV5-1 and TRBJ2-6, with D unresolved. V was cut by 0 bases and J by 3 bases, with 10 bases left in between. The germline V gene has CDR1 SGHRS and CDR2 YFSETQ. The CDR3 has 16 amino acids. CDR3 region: CASSLGRDIGANVLTF. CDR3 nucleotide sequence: TGCGCCAGCAGCTTGGGTCGAGATATTGGGGCCAACGTCCTGACTTTC.

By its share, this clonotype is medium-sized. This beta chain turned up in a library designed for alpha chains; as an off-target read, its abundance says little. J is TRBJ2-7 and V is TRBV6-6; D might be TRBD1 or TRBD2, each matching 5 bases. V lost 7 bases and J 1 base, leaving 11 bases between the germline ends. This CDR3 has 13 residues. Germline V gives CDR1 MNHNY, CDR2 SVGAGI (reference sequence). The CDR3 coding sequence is TGTGCCAGCACCAGAGGGGATTCCTACGAGCAGTACTTC. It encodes CASTRGDSYEQYF.

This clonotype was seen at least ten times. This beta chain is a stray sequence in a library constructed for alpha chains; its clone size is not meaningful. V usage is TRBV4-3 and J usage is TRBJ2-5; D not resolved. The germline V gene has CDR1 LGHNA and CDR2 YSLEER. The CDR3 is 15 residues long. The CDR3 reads CNSSQSWIGQETQYF. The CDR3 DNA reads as TGCAACAGCAGCCAAAGTTGGATAGGGCAAGAGACCCAGTACTTC.

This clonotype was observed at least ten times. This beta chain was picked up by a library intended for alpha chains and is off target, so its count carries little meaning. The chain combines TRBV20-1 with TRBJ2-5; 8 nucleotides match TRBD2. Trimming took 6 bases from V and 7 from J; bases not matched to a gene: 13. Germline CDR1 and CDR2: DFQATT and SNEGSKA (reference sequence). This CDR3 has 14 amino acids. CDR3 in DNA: TGCAGTGCCTTTGAGCGGGGGCCTTCGATGACCCAGTACTTC. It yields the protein CSAFERGPSMTQYF.

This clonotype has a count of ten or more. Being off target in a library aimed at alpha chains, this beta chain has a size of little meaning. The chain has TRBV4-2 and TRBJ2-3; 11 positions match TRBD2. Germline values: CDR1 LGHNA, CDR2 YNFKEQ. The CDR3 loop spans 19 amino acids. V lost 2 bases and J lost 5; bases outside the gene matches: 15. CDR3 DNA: TGTGCCAGCAGCCAATCCCTTCGAACGGCTAGCGGGGGGAAAGATACGCAGTATTTT. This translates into CASSQSLRTASGGKDTQYF.

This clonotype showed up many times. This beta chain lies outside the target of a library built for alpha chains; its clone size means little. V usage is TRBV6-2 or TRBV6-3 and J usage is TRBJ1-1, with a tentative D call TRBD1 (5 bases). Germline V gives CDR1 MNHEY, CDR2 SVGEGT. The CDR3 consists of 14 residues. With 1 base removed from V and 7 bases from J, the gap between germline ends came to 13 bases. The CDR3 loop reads CASSYFGQIGEAFF. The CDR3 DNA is TGTGCCAGCAGTTACTTCGGACAAATCGGTGAAGCTTTCTTT.

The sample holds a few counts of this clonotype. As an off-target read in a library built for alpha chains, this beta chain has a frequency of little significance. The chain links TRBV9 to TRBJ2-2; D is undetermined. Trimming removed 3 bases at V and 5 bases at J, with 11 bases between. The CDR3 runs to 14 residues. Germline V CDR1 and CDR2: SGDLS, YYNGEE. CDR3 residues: CASSGIESTGELFF. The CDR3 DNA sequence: TGTGCCAGCAGCGGTATCGAATCAACCGGGGAGCTGTTTTTT.

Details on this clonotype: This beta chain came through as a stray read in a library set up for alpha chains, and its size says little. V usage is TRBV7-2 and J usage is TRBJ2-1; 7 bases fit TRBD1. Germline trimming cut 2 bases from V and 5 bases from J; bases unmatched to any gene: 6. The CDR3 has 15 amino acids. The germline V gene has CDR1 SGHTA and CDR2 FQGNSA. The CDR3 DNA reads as TGTGCCAGCAGCTTATGGGACAGCTTTAACAATGAGCAGTTCTTC. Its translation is CASSLWDSFNNEQFF.

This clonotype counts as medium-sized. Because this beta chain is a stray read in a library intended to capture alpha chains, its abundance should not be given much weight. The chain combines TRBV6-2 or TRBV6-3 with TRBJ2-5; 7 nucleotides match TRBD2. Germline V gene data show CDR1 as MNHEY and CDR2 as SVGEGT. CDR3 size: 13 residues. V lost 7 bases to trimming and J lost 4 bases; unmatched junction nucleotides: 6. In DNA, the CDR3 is TGTGCCAGCAATCTCTGGGGGGGAGAGACCCAGTACTTC. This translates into CASNLWGGETQYF.

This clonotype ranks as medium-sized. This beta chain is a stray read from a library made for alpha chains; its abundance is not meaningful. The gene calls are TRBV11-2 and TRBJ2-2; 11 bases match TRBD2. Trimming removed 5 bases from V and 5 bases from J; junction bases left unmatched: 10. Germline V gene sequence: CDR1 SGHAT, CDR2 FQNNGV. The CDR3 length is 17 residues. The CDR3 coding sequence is TGTGCCAGCAGCCGTCTACTAGCGGGGGCCTCTACCGGGGAGCTGTTTTTT. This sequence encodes CASSRLLAGASTGELFF.

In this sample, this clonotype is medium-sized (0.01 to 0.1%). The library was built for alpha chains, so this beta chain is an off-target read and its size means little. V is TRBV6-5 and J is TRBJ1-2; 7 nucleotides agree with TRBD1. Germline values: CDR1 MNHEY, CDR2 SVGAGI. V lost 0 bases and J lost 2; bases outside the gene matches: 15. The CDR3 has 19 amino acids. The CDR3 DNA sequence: TGTGCCAGCAGTTACTCGAATTATGGATCGTTCAGGGGGAACTATGGCTACACCTTC. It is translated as CASSYSNYGSFRGNYGYTF.

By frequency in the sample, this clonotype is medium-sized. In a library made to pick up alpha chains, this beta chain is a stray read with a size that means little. The CDR3 DNA reads as TGTGCCTGGAGCATTGGGCCCTCGATCAGCAATCAGCCCCAGCATTTT. As protein: CAWSIGPSISNQPQHF. The V and J genes are TRBV30 and TRBJ1-5; no clear D gene. Germline V gene sequence: CDR1 GTSNPN, CDR2 SVGIG (reference sequence). V was cut by 3 bases and J by 1 base, with 16 bases left in between. The CDR3 spans 16 residues.

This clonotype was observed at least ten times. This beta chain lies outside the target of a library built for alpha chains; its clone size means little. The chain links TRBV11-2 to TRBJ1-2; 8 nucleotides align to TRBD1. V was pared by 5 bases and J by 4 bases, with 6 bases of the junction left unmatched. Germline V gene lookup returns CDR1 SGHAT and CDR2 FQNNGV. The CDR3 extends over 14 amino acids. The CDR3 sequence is CASSLDRETYGYTF. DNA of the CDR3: TGTGCCAGCAGCCTGGACAGGGAGACCTATGGCTACACCTTC.

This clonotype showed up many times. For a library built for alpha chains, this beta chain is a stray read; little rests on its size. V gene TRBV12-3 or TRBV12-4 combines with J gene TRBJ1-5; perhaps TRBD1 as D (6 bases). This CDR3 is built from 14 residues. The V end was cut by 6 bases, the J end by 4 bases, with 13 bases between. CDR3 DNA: TGTGCCAGCAGGTCGACAGGAGATAATCAGCCCCAGCATTTT. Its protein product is CASRSTGDNQPQHF.

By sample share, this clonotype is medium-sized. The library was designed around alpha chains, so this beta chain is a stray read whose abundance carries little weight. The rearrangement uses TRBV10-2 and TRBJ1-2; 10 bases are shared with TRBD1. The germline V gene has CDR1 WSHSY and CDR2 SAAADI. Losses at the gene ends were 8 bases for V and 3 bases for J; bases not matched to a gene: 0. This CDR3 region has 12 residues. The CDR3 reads CASGTGDYGYTF. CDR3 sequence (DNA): TGCGCCAGCGGGACAGGGGACTATGGCTACACCTTC.

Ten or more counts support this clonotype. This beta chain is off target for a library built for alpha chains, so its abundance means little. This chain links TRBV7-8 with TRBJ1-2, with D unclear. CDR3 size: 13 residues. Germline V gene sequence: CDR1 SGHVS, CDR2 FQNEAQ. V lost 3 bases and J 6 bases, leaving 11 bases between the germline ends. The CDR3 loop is CASSLAGWNGYTF. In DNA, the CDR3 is TGTGCCAGCAGCTTGGCAGGTTGGAATGGCTACACCTTC. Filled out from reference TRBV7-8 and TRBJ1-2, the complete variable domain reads GAGVSQSPRYKVAKRGQDVALRCDPISGHVSLFWYQQALGQGPEFLTYFQNEAQLDKSGLPSDRFFAERPEGSVSTLKIQRTQQEDSAVYLCASSLAGWNGYTFGSGTRLTVV.

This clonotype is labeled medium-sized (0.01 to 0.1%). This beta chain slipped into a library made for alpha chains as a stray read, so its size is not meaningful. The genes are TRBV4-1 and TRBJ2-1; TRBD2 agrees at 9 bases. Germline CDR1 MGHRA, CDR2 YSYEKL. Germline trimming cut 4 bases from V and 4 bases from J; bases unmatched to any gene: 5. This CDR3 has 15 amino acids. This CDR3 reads CASSLGLARYNEQFF. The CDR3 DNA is TGCGCCAGCAGCCTCGGACTAGCGAGGTACAATGAGCAGTTCTTC.

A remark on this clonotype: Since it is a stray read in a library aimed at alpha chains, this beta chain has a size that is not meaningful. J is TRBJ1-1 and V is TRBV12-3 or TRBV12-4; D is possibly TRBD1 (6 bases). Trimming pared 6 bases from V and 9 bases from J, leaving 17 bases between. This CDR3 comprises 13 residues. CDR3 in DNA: TGTGCCAGCAGCCGCAGGGGAAGGGTTAAAGCTTTCTTT. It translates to CASSRRGRVKAFF.

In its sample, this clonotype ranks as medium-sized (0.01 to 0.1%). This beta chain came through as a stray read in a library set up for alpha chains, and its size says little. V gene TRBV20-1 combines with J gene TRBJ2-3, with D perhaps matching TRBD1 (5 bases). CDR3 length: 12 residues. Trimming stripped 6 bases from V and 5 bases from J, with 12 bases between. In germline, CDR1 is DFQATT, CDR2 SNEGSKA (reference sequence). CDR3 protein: CSAPDQGDTQYF. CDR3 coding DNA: TGCAGTGCCCCCGATCAGGGAGATACGCAGTATTTT.

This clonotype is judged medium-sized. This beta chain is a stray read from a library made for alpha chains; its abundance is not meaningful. CDR3 bases: TGTGCCACCAGGGGGCCTCCCCGGGAGACCCAGTACTTC. This translates into CATRGPPRETQYF. The genes are TRBV24-1 and TRBJ2-5, with D possibly being TRBD1 (5 bases). The ends were cut back, 7 bases at V and 5 bases at J, with 13 bases in the middle. The CDR3 has 13 amino acids. Per germline, CDR1 KGHDR and CDR2 SFDVKD.

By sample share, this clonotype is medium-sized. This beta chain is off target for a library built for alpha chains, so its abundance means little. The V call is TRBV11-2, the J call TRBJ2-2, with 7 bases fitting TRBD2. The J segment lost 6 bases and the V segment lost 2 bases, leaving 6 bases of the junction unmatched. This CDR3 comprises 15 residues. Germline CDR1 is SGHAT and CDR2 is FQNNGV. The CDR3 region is CASSLNPGGSGELFF. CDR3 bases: TGTGCCAGCAGCTTAAATCCGGGGGGATCCGGGGAGCTGTTTTTT.

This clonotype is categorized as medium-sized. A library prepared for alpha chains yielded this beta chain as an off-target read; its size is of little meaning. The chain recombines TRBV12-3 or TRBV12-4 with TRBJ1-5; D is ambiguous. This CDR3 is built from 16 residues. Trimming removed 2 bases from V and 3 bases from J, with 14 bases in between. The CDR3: CASSLWAGALNQPQHF. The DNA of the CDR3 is TGTGCCAGCAGTTTATGGGCAGGCGCTCTCAATCAGCCCCAGCATTTT.

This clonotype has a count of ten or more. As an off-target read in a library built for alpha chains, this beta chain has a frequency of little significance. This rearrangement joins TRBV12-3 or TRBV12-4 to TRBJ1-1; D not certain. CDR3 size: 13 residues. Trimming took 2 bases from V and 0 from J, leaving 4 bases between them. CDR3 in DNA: TGTGCCAGCAGTTTACAGGTGAACACTGAAGCTTTCTTT. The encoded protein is CASSLQVNTEAFF.

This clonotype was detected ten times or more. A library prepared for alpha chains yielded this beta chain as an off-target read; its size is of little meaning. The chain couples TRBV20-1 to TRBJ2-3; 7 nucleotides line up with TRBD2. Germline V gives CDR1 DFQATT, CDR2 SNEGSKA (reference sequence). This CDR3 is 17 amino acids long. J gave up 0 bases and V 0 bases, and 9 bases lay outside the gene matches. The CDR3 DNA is TGCAGTGCTAGAGATGGCAGCGGGGCGACAAGCACAGATACGCAGTATTTT. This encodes CSARDGSGATSTDTQYF.

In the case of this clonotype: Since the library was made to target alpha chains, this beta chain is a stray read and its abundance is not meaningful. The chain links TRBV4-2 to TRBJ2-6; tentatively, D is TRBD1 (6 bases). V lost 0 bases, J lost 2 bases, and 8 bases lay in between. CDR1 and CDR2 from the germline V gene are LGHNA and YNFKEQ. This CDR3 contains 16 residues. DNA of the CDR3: TGTGCCAGCAGCCAAGACAGGGGAACTGGGGCCAACGTCCTGACTTTC. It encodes CASSQDRGTGANVLTF.

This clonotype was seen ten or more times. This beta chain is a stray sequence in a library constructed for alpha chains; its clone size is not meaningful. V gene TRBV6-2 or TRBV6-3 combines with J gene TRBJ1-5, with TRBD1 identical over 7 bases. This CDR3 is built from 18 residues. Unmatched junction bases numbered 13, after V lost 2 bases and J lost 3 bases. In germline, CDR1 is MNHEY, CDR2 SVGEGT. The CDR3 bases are TGTGCCAGCAGTTACGAAAAGGGGGCCCCAGCTCCCAATCAGCCCCAGCATTTT. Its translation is CASSYEKGAPAPNQPQHF.

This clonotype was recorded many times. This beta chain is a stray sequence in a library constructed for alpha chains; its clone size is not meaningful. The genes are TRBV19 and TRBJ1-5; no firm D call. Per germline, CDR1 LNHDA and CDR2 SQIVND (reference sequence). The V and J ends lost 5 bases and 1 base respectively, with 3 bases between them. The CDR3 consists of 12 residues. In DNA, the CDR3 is TGTGCCAGTAGTGGAAGCAATCAGCCCCAGCATTTT. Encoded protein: CASSGSNQPQHF.